One sample yielded the 12 T cell receptor beta chains listed below, sequenced in a study of OX40 agonist ivuxolimab in advanced cancers. Profiled with immunoSEQ multiplex PCR; TCRdb holds only in-frame clones, not every one. Of tens of thousands of clones in the sample, around 89% were seen once. Sequenced material: CD4+ or CD8+ T cells sorted from blood, taken in a trial of the OX40 agonist ivuxolimab. These receptors all stem from an adult with an advanced solid tumor such as melanoma, head and neck, liver or kidney cancer.

The chain uses TRBV5-4 and TRBJ1-3, with a weak D call TRBD1 (5 bases). The V gene lost 8 bases and the J gene lost 3 bases, with 9 bases spanning the gap. The germline CDR1 and CDR2 sequences are SGHNT and YYREEE (reference sequence). The CDR3 has 12 residues. CDR3 in amino acids: CASQGLGNTIYF. DNA for the CDR3: TGTGCCAGTCAGGGTCTTGGAAACACCATATATTTT.

This clone occurred a few times. The chain has TRBV4-1 and TRBJ1-2; 7 bases agree with TRBD1. With V trimmed by 0 bases and J by 4 bases, 2 bases remained unmatched. The CDR3 is made up of 14 amino acids. Germline CDR1 is MGHRA and CDR2 is YSYEKL. CDR3 bases: TGCGCCAGCAGCCAAGAGACAGGGTCCTATGGCTACACCTTC. The encoded protein is CASSQETGSYGYTF.

The chain is built from TRBV30 and TRBJ1-1; tentatively, D is TRBD1 (5 bases). The CDR3 spans 15 residues. V was clipped by 2 bases and J by 0 bases, with 13 bases between them. The germline gives CDR1 GTSNPN, CDR2 SVGIG (reference sequence). The CDR3 DNA follows: TGTGCCTGGAGTATCTTGCCGGGGGTGAACACTGAAGCTTTCTTT. Translating gives CAWSILPGVNTEAFF.

The genes are TRBV27 and TRBJ1-6, with D possibly being TRBD1 (6 bases). This CDR3 has 16 residues. Looked up from germline, CDR1 is MNHEY and CDR2 is SMNVEV (reference sequence). Trimming stripped 3 bases from V and 7 bases from J, with 16 bases between. CDR3 in amino acids: CASSLIGGSSNSPLHF. CDR3 nucleotide sequence: TGTGCCAGCAGTTTGATAGGGGGTTCATCCAATTCACCCCTCCACTTT.

CDR3 coding DNA: TGTGCCAGTAGTTTAGGACAGAACACTGAAGCTTTCTTT. Amino acid sequence: CASSLGQNTEAFF. The chain combines TRBV19 with TRBJ1-1; possible D gene TRBD1, 5 bases. Per germline, CDR1 LNHDA and CDR2 SQIVND (reference sequence). CDR3 length: 13 amino acids. V was cut by 5 bases and J by 1 base, with 8 bases left in between.

The rearrangement uses TRBV28 and TRBJ1-2; TRBD1 is a possible D gene (6 bases). The length of the CDR3 is 15 residues. The V end was cut by 7 bases, the J end by 2 bases, with 17 bases between. CDR1 is MDHEN, CDR2 SYDVKM, per germline. The DNA of the CDR3 is TGTGCCAGCACCACGATTCGGACAGCAAACTATGGCTACACCTTC. Residues: CASTTIRTANYGYTF.

The chain recombines TRBV7-6 with TRBJ1-6; possible D gene TRBD1, 6 bases. The CDR3 loop spans 16 amino acids. V was pared by 1 base and J by 7 bases, with 14 bases between. Germline CDR1 reads SGHVS; CDR2 reads FNYEAQ. The CDR3 sequence is CASSLVLDSSNSPLHF. CDR3 DNA: TGTGCCAGCAGCTTAGTACTGGACAGCTCAAATTCACCCCTCCACTTT. Drawing the rest from reference TRBV7-6 and TRBJ1-6, the complete variable domain is GAGVSQSPRYKVTKRGQDVALRCDPISGHVSLYWYRQALGQGPEFLTYFNYEAQQDKSGLPNDRFSAERPEGSISTLTIQRTEQRDSAMYRCASSLVLDSSNSPLHFGNGTRLTVT.

The chain employs TRBV14 and TRBJ1-2; 7 nucleotides agree with TRBD1. Germline lookup yields CDR1 SGHDN and CDR2 FVKESK. The V and J ends lost 6 bases and 4 bases, in that order; junction bases with no gene match: 8. The CDR3 is 14 residues long. As DNA, the CDR3 is TGTGCCAGCAGTCAGCGACAGGGCATCTATGGCTACACCTTC. It is translated as CASSQRQGIYGYTF.

The chain carries TRBV15 and TRBJ1-5; no definite D call. Germline V gives CDR1 LNHNV, CDR2 YYDKDF (reference sequence). The CDR3 contains 15 residues. V was trimmed by 0 bases and J by 7 bases, leaving 13 bases between them. CDR3 coding DNA: TGTGCCACCAGCAGAGATAGGGCAGGCAGCCAGCCCCAGCATTTT. Its translation is CATSRDRAGSQPQHF.

The rearrangement joins TRBV19 to TRBJ2-2, with D unclear. The CDR3 sequence is 15 residues long. CDR1 is LNHDA and CDR2 is SQIVND in the germline V gene (reference sequence). V shed 7 bases and J shed 7 bases, with 19 bases lying between them. The DNA of the CDR3 is TGTGCCAGTACCCCTTGGATAGCTGCAAGCGGGGAGCTGTTTTTT. Translated: CASTPWIAASGELFF.

This chain joins TRBV7-9 and TRBJ2-1; D is tentatively TRBD1 or TRBD2 (5 bases each). Trimming removed 1 base at V and 14 bases at J, with 12 bases between. Germline V gives CDR1 SEHNR, CDR2 FQNEAQ (reference sequence). The CDR3 length is 12 residues. Here the CDR3 DNA reads TGTGCCAGCAGCTTAGGAGGGGTACGAAAGTTCTTC. Translated, it gives CASSLGGVRKFF.

The chain is built from TRBV27 and TRBJ1-1, with D perhaps matching TRBD1 (5 bases). From germline, CDR1 is MNHEY and CDR2 SMNVEV (reference sequence). The CDR3 runs 15 residues. V lost 5 bases, J lost 2 bases, and 15 bases lay in between. The CDR3 DNA sequence: TGTGCCAGCAGTCTGCTGGGGCACCCAAACACTGAAGCTTTCTTT. Translating it yields CASSLLGHPNTEAFF.